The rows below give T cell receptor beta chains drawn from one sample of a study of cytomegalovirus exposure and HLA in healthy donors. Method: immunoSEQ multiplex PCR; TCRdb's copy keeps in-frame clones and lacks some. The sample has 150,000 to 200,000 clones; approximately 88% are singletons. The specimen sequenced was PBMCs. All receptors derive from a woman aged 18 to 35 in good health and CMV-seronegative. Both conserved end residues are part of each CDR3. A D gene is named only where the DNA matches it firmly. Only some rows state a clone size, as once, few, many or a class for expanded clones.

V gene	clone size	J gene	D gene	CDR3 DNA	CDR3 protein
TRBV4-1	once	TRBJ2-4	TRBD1	TGCGCCAGCAGCCAAAAGTGGTTTGGACAGGCAGGTCACGCTGCCAAAAACAGTCAGTACTTC	CASSQKWFGQAGHAAKNSQYF
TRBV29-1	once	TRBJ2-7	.	TGCAGCGTTGTAGAGGAGTACGAGCAGTACTTC	CSVVEEYEQYF
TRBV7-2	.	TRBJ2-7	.	TGTGCCAGCAGCTTAGAACAGAGCTCCTACGAGCAGTACTTC	CASSLEQSSYEQYF
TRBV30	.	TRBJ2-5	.	TGTGCCCTTGTGGTTGCCAGGACCCAGTACTTC	CALVVARTQYF
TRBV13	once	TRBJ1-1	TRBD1	TGTGCCAGCAGTCAGGCACTAGGACAGGGCTTTGGGATGAACACTGAAGCTTTCTTT	CASSQALGQGFGMNTEAFF
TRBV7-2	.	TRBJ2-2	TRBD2	TGTGCCAGCAGCTCGGGACTAACGAACACCGGGGAGCTGTTTTTT	CASSSGLTNTGELFF
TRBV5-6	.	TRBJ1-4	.	TGTGCCAGCAGCTTGGGTCTTGGCATTAATGAAAAACTGTTTTTT	CASSLGLGINEKLFF
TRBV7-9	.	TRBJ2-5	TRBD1	TGTGCCAGCAGCTTAGGGACAGGGGGATACCAAGAGACCCAGTACTTC	CASSLGTGGYQETQYF
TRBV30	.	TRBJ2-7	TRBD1	TGTGCCTGGAGTGGCCGGGACAGGAACTACGAGCAGTACTTC	CAWSGRDRNYEQYF
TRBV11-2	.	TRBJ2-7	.	TGTGCCAGCAGCTCTCTCTCTAGGTTCCAGGGGGCGCGGGGGGGCGAGCAGTACTTC	CASSSLSRFQGARGGEQYF
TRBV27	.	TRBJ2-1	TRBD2	TGTGCCAGCAGTTTATCATCCGGGGGGGATTACAATGAGCAGTTCTTC	CASSLSSGGDYNEQFF
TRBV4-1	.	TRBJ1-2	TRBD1	TGCGCCAGCAGCCCCCGACAGGGGATCTATGGCTACACCTTC	CASSPRQGIYGYTF
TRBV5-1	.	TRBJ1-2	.	TGCGCCAGCAGCAGCTCCGGTTCTAACTATGGCTACACCTTC	CASSSSGSNYGYTF
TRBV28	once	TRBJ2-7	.	TGTGCCAGCAGGCTACAGGGTTTTACCTACGAGCAGTACTTC	CASRLQGFTYEQYF
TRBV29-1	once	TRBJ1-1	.	TGCAGCGTTCGCCAGGGGTCTAACACTGAAGCTTTCTTT	CSVRQGSNTEAFF
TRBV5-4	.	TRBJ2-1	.	TGTGCCAGCGCCGCTGCGCCTACAGGGTCGCAGCATGAGCAGTTCTTC	CASAAAPTGSQHEQFF
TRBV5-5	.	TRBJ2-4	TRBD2	TGTGCCAGCAGCTTACTAGCGGGGGTAGCCAAAAACATTCAGTACTTC	CASSLLAGVAKNIQYF
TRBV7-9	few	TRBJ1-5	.	TGTGCCAGCAGCTTAGTACCCGGACATCTGCATTTT	CASSLVPGHLHF